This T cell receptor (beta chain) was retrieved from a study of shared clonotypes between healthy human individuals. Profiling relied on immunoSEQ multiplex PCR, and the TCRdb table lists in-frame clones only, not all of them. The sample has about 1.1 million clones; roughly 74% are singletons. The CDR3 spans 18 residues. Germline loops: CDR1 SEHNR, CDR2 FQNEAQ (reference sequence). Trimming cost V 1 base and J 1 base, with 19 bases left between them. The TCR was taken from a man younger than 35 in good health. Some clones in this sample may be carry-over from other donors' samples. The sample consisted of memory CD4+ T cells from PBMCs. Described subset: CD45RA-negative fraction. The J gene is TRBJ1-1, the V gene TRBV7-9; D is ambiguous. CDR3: CASSLEFGPETKNTEAFF. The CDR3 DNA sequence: TGTGCCAGCAGCTTAGAATTTGGGCCAGAAACAAAGAACACTGAAGCTTTCTTT.